This TCR beta chain was sequenced for a study of cytomegalovirus exposure and HLA in healthy donors. It was with 60 Vbeta and 13 Jbeta primers that the PCR ran. TCRdb's table, derived via immunoSEQ multiplex PCR, lists solely in-frame clones and lacks some. This sample has some 200,000 clones; 75% to 85% occur once, and the top ten carry around 6%. This CDR3 region has 15 residues. Germline trimming cut 5 bases from V and 4 bases from J; bases unmatched to any gene: 10. In germline, CDR1 is MNHEY, CDR2 SMNVEV (reference sequence). The gene calls are TRBV27 and TRBJ1-2; the match to TRBD1 covers 7 bases. Material for sequencing was PBMCs. The sequence was collected from a woman aged 50 to 60 in good health and CMV-seropositive. The CDR3 DNA follows: TGTGCCAGCAGTCCCAACAGACAGGGCCTCTATGGCTACACCTTC. It specifies CASSPNRQGLYGYTF.